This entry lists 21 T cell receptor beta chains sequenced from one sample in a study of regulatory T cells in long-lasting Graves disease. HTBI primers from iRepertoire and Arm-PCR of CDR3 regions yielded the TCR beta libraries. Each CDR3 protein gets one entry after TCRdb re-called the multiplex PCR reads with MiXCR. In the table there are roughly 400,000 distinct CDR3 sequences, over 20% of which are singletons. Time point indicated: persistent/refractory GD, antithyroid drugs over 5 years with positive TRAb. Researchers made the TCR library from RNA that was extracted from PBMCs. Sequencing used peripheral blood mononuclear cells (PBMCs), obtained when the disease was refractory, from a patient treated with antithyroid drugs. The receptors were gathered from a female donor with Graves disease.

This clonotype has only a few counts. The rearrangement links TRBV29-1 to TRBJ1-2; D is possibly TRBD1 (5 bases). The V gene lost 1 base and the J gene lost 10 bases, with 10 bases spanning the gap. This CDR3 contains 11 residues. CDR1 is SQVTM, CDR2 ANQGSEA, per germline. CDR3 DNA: TGCAGCGTTGAAGTAGGGGAAGTCTACACCTTC. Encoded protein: CSVEVGEVYTF.

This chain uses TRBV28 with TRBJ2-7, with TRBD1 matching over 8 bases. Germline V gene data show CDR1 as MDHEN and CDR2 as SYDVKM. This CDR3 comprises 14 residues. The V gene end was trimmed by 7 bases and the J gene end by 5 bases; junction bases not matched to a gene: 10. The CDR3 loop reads CASIPGQASHEQYF. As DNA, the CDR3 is TGTGCCAGCATACCGGGACAGGCTTCCCACGAGCAGTACTTC.

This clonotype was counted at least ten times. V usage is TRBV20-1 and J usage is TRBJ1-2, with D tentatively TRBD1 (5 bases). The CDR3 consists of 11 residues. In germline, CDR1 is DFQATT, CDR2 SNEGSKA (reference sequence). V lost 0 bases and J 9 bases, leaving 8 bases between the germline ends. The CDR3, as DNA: TGCAGTGCTAGAGAAGGGACTAGCTACACCTTC. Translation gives CSAREGTSYTF.

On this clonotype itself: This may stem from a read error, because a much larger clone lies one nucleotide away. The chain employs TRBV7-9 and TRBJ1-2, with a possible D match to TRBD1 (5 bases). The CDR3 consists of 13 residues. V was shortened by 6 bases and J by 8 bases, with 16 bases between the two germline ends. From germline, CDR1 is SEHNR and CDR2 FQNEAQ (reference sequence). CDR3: CASRTAAGAGYTF. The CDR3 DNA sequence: TGTGCCAGCAGGACCGCCGCTGGGGCGGGCTACACCTTC.

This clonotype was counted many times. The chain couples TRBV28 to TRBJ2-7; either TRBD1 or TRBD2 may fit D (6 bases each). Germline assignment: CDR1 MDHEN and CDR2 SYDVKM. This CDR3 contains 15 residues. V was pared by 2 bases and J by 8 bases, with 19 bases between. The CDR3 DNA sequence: TGTGCCAGCAGTTTAATCGGGGGCCAGCGGCACAAGCAGTACTTC. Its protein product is CASSLIGGQRHKQYF. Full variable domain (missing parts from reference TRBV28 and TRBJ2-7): DVKVTQSSRYLVKRTGEKVFLECVQDMDHENMFWYRQDPGLGLRLIYFSYDVKMKEKGDIPEGYSVSREKKERFSLILESASTNQTSMYLCASSLIGGQRHKQYFGPGTRLTVT.

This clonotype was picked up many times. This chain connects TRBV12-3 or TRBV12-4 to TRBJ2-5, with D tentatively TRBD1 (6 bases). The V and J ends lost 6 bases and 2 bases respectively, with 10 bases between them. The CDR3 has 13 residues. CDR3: CASSIDRQETQYF. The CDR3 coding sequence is TGTGCCAGCAGCATAGACAGGCAAGAGACCCAGTACTTC.

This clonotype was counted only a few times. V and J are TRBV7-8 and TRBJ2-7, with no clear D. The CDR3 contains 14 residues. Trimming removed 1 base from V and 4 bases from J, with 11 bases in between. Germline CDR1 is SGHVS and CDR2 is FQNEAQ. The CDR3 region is CASSLVAAPYEQYF. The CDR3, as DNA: TGTGCCAGCAGCTTAGTGGCAGCCCCTTACGAGCAGTACTTC.

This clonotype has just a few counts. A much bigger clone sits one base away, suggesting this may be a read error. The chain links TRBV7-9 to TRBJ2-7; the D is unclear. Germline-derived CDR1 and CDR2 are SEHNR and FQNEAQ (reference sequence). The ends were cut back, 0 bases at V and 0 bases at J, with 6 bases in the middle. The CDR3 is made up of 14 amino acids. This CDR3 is CASSLAWSSYEQYF. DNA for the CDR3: TGTGCCAGCAGCTTAGCATGGAGCTCCTACGAGCAGTACTTC.

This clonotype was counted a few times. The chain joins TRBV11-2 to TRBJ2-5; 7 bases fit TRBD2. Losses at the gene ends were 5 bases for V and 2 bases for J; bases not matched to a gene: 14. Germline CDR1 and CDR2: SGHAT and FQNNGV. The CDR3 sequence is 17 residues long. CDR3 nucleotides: TGTGCCAGCAGCCCCGGGGGAGGGGCCGAGATACAAGAGACCCAGTACTTC. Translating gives CASSPGGGAEIQETQYF. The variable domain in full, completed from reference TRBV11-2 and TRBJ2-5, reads EAGVAQSPRYKIIEKRQSVAFWCNPISGHATLYWYQQILGQGPKLLIQFQNNGVVDDSQLPKDRFSAERLKGVDSTLKIQPAKLEDSAVYLCASSPGGGAEIQETQYFGPGTRLLVL.

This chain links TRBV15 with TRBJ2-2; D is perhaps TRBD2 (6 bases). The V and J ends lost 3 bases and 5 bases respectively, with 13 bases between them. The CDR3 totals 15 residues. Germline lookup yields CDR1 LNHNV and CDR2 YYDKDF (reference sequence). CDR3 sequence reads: CATSSWGEATGELFF. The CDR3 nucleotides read TGTGCCACCAGCAGCTGGGGGGAAGCGACCGGGGAGCTGTTTTTT.

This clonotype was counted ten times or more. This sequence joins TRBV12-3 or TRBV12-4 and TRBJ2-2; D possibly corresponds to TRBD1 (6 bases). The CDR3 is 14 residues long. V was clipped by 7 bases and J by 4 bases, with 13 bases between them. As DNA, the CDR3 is TGTGCCAGCACCAACGCGGACAGCACCGGGGAGCTGTTTTTT. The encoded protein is CASTNADSTGELFF.

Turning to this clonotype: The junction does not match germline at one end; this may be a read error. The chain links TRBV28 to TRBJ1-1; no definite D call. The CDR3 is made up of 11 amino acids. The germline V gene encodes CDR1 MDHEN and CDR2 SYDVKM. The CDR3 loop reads CAGRSPLEAFF. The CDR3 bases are TGTGCCGGCAGGAGTCCCCTTGAAGCTTTCTTT.

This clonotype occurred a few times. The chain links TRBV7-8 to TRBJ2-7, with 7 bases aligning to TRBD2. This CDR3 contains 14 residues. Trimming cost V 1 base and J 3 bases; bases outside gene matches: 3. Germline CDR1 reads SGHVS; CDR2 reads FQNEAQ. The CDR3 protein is CASSLGGSRYEQYF. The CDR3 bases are TGTGCCAGCAGCTTAGGCGGGAGCCGCTACGAGCAGTACTTC.

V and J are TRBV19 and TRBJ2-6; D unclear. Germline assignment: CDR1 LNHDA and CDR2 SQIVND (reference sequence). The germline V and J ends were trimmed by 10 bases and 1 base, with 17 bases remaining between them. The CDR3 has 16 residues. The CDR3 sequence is CATHYLGPSGANVLTF. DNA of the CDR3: TGTGCCACCCATTACTTGGGCCCTTCTGGGGCCAACGTCCTGACTTTC. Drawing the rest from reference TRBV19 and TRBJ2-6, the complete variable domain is DGGITQSPKYLFRKEGQNVTLSCEQNLNHDAMYWYRQDPGQGLRLIYYSQIVNDFQKGDIAEGYSVSREKKESFPLTVTSAQKNPTAFYLCATHYLGPSGANVLTFGAGSRLTVL.

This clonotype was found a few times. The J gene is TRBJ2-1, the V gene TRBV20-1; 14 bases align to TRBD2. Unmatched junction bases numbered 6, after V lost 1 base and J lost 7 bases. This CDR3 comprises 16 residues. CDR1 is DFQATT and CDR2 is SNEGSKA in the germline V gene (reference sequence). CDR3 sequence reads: CSARGTSGRSANEQFF. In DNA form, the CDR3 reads TGCAGTGCTAGAGGGACTAGCGGGAGGTCTGCGAATGAGCAGTTCTTC.

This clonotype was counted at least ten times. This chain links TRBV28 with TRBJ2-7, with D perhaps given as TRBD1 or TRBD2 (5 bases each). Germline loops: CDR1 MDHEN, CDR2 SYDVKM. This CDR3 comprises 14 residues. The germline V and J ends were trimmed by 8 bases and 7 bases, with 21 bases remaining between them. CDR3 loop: CASQGRGSYVEQYF. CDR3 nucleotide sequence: TGTGCCAGCCAGGGCCGGGGCTCCTATGTGGAGCAGTACTTC.

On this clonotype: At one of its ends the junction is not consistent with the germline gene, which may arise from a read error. The CDR3 protein is CASSLTGYEQETQYF. The CDR3 region has the DNA TGTGCCAGCAGCCTAACCGGGTACGAACAAGAGACCCAGTACTTC. J is TRBJ2-5 and V is TRBV7-3, with no clear D. The length of the CDR3 is 15 residues. CDR1 is SGHTA and CDR2 is FQGTGA in the germline V gene.

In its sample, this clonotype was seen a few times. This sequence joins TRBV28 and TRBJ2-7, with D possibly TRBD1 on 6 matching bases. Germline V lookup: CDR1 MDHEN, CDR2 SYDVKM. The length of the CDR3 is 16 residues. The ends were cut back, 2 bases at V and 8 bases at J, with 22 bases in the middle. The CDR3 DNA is TGTGCCAGCAGTTTAGCAACCCAGGGGCTCCTCTTAAAGCAGTACTTC. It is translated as CASSLATQGLLLKQYF.

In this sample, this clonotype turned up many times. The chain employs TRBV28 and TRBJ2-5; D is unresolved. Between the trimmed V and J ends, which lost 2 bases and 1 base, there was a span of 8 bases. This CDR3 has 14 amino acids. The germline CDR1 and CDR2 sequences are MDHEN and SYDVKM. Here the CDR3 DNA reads TGTGCCAGCAGTTTAGGCCCATTCCAAGAGACCCAGTACTTC. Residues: CASSLGPFQETQYF. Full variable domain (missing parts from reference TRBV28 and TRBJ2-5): DVKVTQSSRYLVKRTGEKVFLECVQDMDHENMFWYRQDPGLGLRLIYFSYDVKMKEKGDIPEGYSVSREKKERFSLILESASTNQTSMYLCASSLGPFQETQYFGPGTRLLVL.

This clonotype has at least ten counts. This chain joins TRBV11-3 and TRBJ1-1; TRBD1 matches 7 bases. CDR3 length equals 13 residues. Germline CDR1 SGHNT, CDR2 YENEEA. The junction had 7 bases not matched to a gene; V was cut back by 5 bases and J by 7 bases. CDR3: CASSLRTGREAFF. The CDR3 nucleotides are TGTGCCAGCAGCCTAAGGACAGGACGTGAAGCTTTCTTT.

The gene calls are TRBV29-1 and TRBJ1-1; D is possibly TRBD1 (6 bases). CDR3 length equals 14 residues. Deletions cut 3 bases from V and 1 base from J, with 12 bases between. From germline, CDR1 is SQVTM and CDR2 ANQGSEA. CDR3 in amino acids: CSVELGGQNTEAFF. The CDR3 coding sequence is TGCAGCGTTGAGTTAGGGGGTCAGAACACTGAAGCTTTCTTT.